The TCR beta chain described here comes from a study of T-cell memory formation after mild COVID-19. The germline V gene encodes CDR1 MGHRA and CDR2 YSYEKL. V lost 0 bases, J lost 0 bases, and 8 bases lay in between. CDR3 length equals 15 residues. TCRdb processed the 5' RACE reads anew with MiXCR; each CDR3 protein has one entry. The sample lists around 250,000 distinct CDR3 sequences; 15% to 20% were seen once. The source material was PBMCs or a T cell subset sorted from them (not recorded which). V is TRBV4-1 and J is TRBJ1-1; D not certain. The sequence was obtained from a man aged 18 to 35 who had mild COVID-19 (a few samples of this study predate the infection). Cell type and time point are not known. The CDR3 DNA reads TGCGCCAGCAGCCAAGATGGGCTGATGAACACTGAAGCTTTCTTT. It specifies CASSQDGLMNTEAFF.